This TCR beta chain stems from a study of cytotoxic CD8 clonotypes in ibrutinib-treated CLL. Note on this clone: The antigen is unknown.

Whole-study results and caveats: Clonality was higher at ibrutinib response and returned toward baseline at progression. Samples from sustained-remission and progressing patients were taken at different times.

Some clones are missing from TCRdb's copy, which holds only in-frame ones; the method was immunoSEQ multiplex PCR. This repertoire shows fewer than 300,000 clones, about 72% found once; its top ten account for 5.6%. Trimming took 4 bases from V and 2 from J, leaving 9 bases between them. This CDR3 comprises 13 residues. The germline gives CDR1 MNHEY, CDR2 SMNVEV (reference sequence). This clonotype originated in a human donor with chronic lymphocytic leukemia. This rearrangement joins TRBV27 to TRBJ2-7; maybe TRBD2 (5 bases). Source: PBMCs, taken at disease progression, from a patient treated with ibrutinib. This chain's CDR3 is CASSSNGAYEQYF. CDR3 in DNA: TGTGCCAGCAGTTCTAACGGGGCCTACGAGCAGTACTTC.